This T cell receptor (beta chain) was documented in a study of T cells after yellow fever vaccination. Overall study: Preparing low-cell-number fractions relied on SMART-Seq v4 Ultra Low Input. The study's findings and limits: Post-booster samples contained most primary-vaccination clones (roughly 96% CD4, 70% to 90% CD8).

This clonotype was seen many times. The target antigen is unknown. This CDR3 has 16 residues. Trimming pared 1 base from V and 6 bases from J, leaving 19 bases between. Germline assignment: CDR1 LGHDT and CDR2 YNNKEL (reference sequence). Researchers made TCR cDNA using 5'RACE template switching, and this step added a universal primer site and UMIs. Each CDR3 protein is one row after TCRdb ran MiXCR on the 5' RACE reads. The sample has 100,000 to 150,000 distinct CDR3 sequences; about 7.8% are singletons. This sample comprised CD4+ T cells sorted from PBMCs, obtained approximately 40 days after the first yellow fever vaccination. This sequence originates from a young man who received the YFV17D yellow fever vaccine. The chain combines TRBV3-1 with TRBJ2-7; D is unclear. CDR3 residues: CASSQGPTNVVGEQYF. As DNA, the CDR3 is TGTGCCAGCAGCCAAGGCCCGACGAATGTGGTGGGCGAGCAGTACTTC.